This is a list of T cell receptor beta chains from one sample in a study of T-cell reconstitution after alpha-beta-depleted transplantation in children. TCRdb reanalysed the PCR reads using MiXCR and keeps one entry per CDR3 protein. This repertoire shows hundreds of thousands of distinct CDR3 sequences, around 15% found once; its top ten account for 25% to 35%. The material was PBMCs, mostly from graft donor cells, obtained 360 days after TCRalphabeta/CD19-depleted stem cell transplant. All receptors derive from a boy less than two years old who had a stem cell transplant for Wiskott-Aldrich syndrome, so the T cells may come from the graft donor. Each CDR3 is given with its conserved first and last residue. A D gene is named only where the DNA matches it firmly. Size is omitted from some rows. Given values are once, few, many or a class for expanded clones.

v_gene	abundance	d_gene	j_gene	CDR3nt	CDR3aa
TRBV4-3	few	TRBD2	TRBJ2-5	TGCGCCAGCAGCCAAGCCAGCGGGAGGGGTAAAGAGACCCAGTACTTC	CASSQASGRGKETQYF
TRBV7-2	many	TRBD2	TRBJ2-4	TGTGCCAGCAGCTTAGTCGCGGGACTAGAAAACATTCAGTACTTC	CASSLVAGLENIQYF
TRBV11-1	.	.	TRBJ2-6	TGTGCCAGCAGCGGTTCGTTTCAAGGGGTTTTCTCTGGGGCCAACGTCCTGACTTTC	CASSGSFQGVFSGANVLTF
TRBV20-1	.	TRBD1	TRBJ2-2	TGCAGTGCTAGAGGGAGGACCCGGGACAGGAGAACGAACACCGGGGAGCTGTTTTTT	CSARGRTRDRRTNTGELFF
TRBV11-2	.	.	TRBJ1-1	TGTGCCAGCAGCTCTCAATTAAACAGGGCTACTGAAGCTTTCTTT	CASSSQLNRATEAFF
TRBV20-1	.	TRBD1	TRBJ1-1	TGCAGTGTAGACAGGGCAATGAACACTGAAGCTTTCTTT	CSVDRAMNTEAFF
TRBV24-1	few	.	TRBJ2-1	TGTGCCACCAGTGAAGCCCGACCTGAGACGGGCCAATTCTTC	CATSEARPETGQFF
TRBV10-3	few	.	TRBJ2-3	TGTGCCATCAGTGAGACTAGGGCAGATACGCAGTATTTT	CAISETRADTQYF
TRBV3-1	once	TRBD1	TRBJ2-7	TGTGCCAGCAGCAAAAGGGTGACAGGGGGCAACGGCGAGCAGTACTTC	CASSKRVTGGNGEQYF
TRBV30	.	TRBD2	TRBJ2-2	TGTGCCCATCTAGCGGGCCCTCCAGGGGAGCTGTTTTTT	CAHLAGPPGELFF
TRBV7-2	.	.	TRBJ2-3	TGTGCCAGCAGCCCCTCAGGTTACAGCACAGATACGCAGTATTTT	CASSPSGYSTDTQYF
TRBV5-1	few	.	TRBJ2-7	TGCGCCAGCAGTACAGCCAACTCCTACGAGCAGTACTTC	CASSTANSYEQYF
TRBV11-3	.	.	TRBJ2-2	TGTGCCAGCAGCTTAGGACGTCTCTCGAACACCGGGGAGCTGTTTTTT	CASSLGRLSNTGELFF
TRBV5-1	.	.	TRBJ2-4	TGCGCCACCAGAAAACTAATACTAGCCAAAAACATTCAGTACTTC	CATRKLILAKNIQYF